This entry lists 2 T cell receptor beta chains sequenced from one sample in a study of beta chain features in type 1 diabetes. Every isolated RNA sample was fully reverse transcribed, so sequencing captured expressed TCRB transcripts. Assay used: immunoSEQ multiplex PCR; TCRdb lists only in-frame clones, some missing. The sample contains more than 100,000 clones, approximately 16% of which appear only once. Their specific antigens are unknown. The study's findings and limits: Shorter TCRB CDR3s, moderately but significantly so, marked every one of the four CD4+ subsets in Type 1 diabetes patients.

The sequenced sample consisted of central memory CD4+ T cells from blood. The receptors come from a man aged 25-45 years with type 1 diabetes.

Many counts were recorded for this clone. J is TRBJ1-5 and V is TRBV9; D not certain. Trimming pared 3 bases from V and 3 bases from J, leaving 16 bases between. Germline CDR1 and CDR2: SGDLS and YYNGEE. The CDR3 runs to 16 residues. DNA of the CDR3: TGTGCCAGCAGCGCGGGCCCAGGTGGGTACAATCAGCCCCAGCATTTT. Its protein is CASSAGPGGYNQPQHF.

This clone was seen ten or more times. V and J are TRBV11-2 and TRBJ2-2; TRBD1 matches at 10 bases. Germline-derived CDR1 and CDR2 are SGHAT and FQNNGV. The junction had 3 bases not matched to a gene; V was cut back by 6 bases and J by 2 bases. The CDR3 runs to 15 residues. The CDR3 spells CASSWDRGNTGELFF. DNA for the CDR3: TGTGCCAGCAGTTGGGACAGGGGAAACACCGGGGAGCTGTTTTTT.